This T cell receptor (beta chain) came from a study of PD-L1 blockade in urothelial cancer. Study information: Of 29 to 30 patients, twenty-five were males with bladder-origin urothelial cancer. Analysis of blood occurred 3 weeks (second dose) and 6 weeks after treatment start. A median blood sample held around 130,000 T cells and about 78,000 unique TCRs. Study results and caveats: Below-median pretreatment blood TCR clonality was a predictor of better survival.

A note on this clone: Its antigen remains unidentified.

Measured with immunoSEQ multiplex PCR; TCRdb has only the in-frame clones, and not every one. Of 120,000 or so clones in the sample, about 83% are singletons; the top ten hold approximately 2.4%. The CDR3 covers 12 residues. The V gene's germline CDR1 is LGHNA and CDR2 YNFKEQ. V dropped 10 bases and J dropped 4 bases, with 13 bases sitting between them. The time point: peripheral blood 6 weeks after treatment start. The source material was PBMCs, sampled around atezolizumab (anti-PD-L1) treatment. The chain employs TRBV4-2 and TRBJ2-5, with a possible D match to TRBD1 (7 bases). The clonotype was recovered from a man aged 50 or older with urothelial cancer. Here the CDR3 reads CATRGAGETQYF. The CDR3 bases are TGTGCCACCAGGGGGGCGGGAGAGACCCAGTACTTC.